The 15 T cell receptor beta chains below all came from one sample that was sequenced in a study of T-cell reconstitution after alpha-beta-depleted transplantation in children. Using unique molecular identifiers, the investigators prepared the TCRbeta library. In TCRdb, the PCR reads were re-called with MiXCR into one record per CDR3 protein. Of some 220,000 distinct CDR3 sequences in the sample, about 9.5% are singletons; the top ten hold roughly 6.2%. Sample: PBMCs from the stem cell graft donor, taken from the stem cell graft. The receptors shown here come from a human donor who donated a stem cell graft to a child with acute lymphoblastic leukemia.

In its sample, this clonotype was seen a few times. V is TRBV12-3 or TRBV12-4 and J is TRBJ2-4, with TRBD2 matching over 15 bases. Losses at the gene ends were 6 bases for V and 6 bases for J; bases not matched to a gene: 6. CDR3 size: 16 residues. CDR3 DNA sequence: TGTGCCAGCAGCGGGACTAGCGGGGGGCTTGTAAACATTCAGTACTTC. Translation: CASSGTSGGLVNIQYF.

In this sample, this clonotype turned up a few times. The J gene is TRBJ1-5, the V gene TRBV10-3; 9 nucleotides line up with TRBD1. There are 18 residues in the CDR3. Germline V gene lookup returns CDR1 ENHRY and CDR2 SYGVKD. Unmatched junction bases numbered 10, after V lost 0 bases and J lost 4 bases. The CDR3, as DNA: TGTGCCATCAGTGAGTCGCCGGGACAGGGACATCGAAATCAGCCCCAGCATTTT. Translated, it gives CAISESPGQGHRNQPQHF.

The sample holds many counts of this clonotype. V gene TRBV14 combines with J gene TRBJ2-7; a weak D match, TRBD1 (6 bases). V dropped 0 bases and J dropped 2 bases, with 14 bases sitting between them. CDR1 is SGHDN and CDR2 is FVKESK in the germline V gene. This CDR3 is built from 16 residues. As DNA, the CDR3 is TGTGCCAGCAGCCAAGATCGGACAGCTGTAACCTACGAGCAGTACTTC. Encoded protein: CASSQDRTAVTYEQYF.

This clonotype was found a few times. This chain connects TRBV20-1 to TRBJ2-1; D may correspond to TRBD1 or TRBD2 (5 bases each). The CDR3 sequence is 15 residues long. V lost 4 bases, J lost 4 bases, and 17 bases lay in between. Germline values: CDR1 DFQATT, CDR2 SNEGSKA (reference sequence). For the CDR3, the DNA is TGCAGTGCTAACCGGGGCTCGGCGGGTTACAATGAGCAGTTCTTC. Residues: CSANRGSAGYNEQFF.

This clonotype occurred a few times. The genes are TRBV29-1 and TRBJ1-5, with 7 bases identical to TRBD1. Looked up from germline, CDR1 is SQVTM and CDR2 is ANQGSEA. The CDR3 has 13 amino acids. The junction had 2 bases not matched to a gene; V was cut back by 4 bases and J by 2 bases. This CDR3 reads CSVGDRGNQPQHF. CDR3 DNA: TGCAGCGTTGGTGACAGGGGCAATCAGCCCCAGCATTTT.

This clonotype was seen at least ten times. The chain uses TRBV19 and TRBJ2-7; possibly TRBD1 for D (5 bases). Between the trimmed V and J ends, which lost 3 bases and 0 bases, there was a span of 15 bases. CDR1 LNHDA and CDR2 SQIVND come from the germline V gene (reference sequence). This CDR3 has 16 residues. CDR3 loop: CASSIQGMPNSYEQYF. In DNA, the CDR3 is TGTGCCAGTAGTATCCAGGGCATGCCGAACTCCTACGAGCAGTACTTC.

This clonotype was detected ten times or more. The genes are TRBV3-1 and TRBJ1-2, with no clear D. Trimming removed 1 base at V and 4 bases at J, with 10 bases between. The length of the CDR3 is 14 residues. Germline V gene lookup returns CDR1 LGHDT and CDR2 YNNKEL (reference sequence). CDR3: CASSQVGRVYGYTF. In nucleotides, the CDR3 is TGTGCCAGCAGCCAAGTTGGCCGGGTCTATGGCTACACCTTC.

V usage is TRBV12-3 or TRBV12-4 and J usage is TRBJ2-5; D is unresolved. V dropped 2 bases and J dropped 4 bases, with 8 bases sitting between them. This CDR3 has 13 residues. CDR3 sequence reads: CASSLPRGETQYF. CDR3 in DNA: TGTGCCAGCAGTTTACCCCGCGGAGAGACCCAGTACTTC.

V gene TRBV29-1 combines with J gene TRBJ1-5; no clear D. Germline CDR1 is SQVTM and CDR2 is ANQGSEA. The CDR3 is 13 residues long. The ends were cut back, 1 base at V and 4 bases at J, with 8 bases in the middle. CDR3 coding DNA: TGCAGCGTTGAAGCGGGCCTGAATCAGCCCCAGCATTTT. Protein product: CSVEAGLNQPQHF.

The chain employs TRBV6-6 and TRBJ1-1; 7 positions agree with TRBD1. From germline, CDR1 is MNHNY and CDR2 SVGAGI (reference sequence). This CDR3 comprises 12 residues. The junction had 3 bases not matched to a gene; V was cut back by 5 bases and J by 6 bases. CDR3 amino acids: CASSRGTAEAFF. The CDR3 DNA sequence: TGTGCCAGCAGTCGCGGGACAGCTGAAGCTTTCTTT.

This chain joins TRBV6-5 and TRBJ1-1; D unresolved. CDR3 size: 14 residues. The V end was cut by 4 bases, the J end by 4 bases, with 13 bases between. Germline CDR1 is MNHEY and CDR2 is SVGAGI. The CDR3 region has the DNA TGTGCCAGCAGTTTCGATGGTCGTGGCACTGAAGCTTTCTTT. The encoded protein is CASSFDGRGTEAFF.

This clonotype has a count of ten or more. As DNA, the CDR3 is TGCAGTGCTAGATCAGACCGACCTAACTATGGCTACACCTTC. Translating gives CSARSDRPNYGYTF. V gene TRBV20-1 combines with J gene TRBJ1-2; no definite D call. Germline V gene lookup returns CDR1 DFQATT and CDR2 SNEGSKA (reference sequence). V dropped 2 bases and J dropped 0 bases, with 10 bases sitting between them. This CDR3 is 14 amino acids long.

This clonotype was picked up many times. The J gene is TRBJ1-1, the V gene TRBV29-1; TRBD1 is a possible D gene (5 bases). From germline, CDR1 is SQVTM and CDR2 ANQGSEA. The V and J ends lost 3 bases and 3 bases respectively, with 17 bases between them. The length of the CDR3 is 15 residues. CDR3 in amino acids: CSVDGSKGIDTEAFF. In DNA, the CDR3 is TGCAGCGTTGATGGCTCGAAGGGGATTGACACTGAAGCTTTCTTT.

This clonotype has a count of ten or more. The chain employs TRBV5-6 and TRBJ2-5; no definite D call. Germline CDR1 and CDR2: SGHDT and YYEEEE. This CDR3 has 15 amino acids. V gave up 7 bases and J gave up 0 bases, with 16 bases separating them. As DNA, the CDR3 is TGTGCCAGCCACACCTCGAAGGTGAACCAAGAGACCCAGTACTTC. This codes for CASHTSKVNQETQYF.

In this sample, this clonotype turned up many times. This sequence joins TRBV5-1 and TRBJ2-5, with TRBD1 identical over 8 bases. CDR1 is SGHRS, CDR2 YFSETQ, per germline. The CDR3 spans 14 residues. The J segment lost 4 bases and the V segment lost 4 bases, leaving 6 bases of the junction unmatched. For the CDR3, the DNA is TGCGCCAGCAGCGTAGACAGGGGTGGAGAGACCCAGTACTTC. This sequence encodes CASSVDRGGETQYF.